The T cell receptor (beta chain) under discussion was sequenced for a study of CD8 T cells in ankylosing spondylitis. The sample holds many counts of this clonotype. TCRdb reprocessed the 5' RACE reads via MiXCR and lists one record per CDR3 protein. The sample consists of around 210,000 distinct CDR3 sequences, approximately 7.6% of them appearing once. The CDR3 spans 13 residues. Unmatched junction bases numbered 9, after V lost 10 bases and J lost 6 bases. The origin of this receptor is a female donor with ankylosing spondylitis or in good health (not recorded which). The rearrangement uses TRBV12-3 or TRBV12-4 and TRBJ2-7, with TRBD2 matching 10 bases. The sequenced sample was blood, either unsorted or a sorted T cell fraction (not recorded which). In DNA form, the CDR3 reads TGTGCCACCCGTCCTAGCGGGAGTGGCGAGCAGTACTTC. Translation: CATRPSGSGEQYF.